These T cell receptor beta chains were read from a single sample in a study of CD8 T cells in ankylosing spondylitis. In TCRdb, the 5' RACE reads were re-called with MiXCR into one record per CDR3 protein. The sample has about 440,000 distinct CDR3 sequences, roughly 15% seen once. The sample consisted of blood, either unsorted or a sorted T cell fraction (not recorded which). The receptors shown here come from a male donor with ankylosing spondylitis. CDR3s include the opening cysteine and the closing phenylalanine or tryptophan. The D gene is left open where the match is weak. Where a row states a size, it is once, few, many or the class of an expanded clone; other rows omit it.

>TRBV15|few|TRBJ2-3|NA
CATSRVSTDTQYF
TGTGCCACCAGCAGAGTTTCAACAGATACGCAGTATTTT
>TRBV27|NA|TRBJ2-7|NA
CASPSRDKNYEQYF
TGTGCCAGCCCTAGCCGGGACAAGAACTACGAGCAGTACTTC
>TRBV19|few|TRBJ1-3|NA
CASTTLGSGNTIYF
TGTGCCAGTACCACGCTTGGCTCTGGAAACACCATATATTTT
>TRBV4-2|few|TRBJ2-7|NA
CASSQGSAGQLTYEQYF
TGTGCCAGCAGCCAAGGGTCGGCGGGGCAACTCACATACGAGCAGTACTTC
>TRBV7-6|few|TRBJ2-3|TRBD2
CASSFSNGLAGTDTQYF
TGTGCCAGCAGCTTCTCAAATGGACTAGCGGGTACAGATACGCAGTATTTT
>TRBV11-2|many|TRBJ2-3|NA
CASSRPSKLFGSPTTDTQYF
TGTGCCAGCAGCCGCCCTTCGAAATTGTTCGGATCCCCTACGACAGATACGCAGTATTTT
>TRBV7-9|NA|TRBJ2-2|NA
CASSLGKGTGELFF
TGTGCCAGCAGCTTAGGCAAGGGAACCGGGGAGCTGTTTTTT
>TRBV18|NA|TRBJ2-3|NA
CASSDAGSTDTQYF
TGTGCCAGCTCTGATGCGGGGAGCACAGATACGCAGTATTTT
>TRBV2|few|TRBJ2-2|NA
CASSEQGAGELFF
TGTGCCAGCAGTGAACAGGGCGCCGGGGAGCTGTTTTTT
>TRBV28|few|TRBJ2-1|TRBD1
CASSPAVGTGGRNEQFF
TGTGCCAGCAGTCCGGCCGTCGGGACAGGGGGCAGGAATGAGCAGTTCTTC
>TRBV10-1|NA|TRBJ1-2|NA
CASSAGKAYGYTF
TGCGCCAGCAGTGCCGGGAAGGCCTATGGCTACACCTTC
>TRBV30|once|TRBJ2-5|TRBD1
CAWSLTGQGWVTQYF
TGTGCCTGGAGTCTAACGGGACAGGGTTGGGTGACCCAGTACTTC
>TRBV5-1|NA|TRBJ2-5|NA
CASSRGLNQETQYF
TGCGCCAGCAGCCGGGGACTCAACCAAGAGACCCAGTACTTC
>TRBV6-5|few|TRBJ1-5|NA
CASSYSNAADQPQHF
TGTGCCAGCAGTTACTCGAACGCAGCCGATCAGCCCCAGCATTTT
>TRBV5-6|NA|TRBJ1-1|NA
CASSSIGPTILF
TGTGCCAGCAGCTCGATAGGACCGACTATCCTCTTT
>TRBV6-2/TRBV6-3|NA|TRBJ1-5|NA
CASSVSAGNQPQHF
TGTGCCAGCAGCGTGTCTGCGGGCAATCAGCCCCAGCATTTT
>TRBV20-1|few|TRBJ2-7|TRBD2
CSARTSIYYEQYF
TGCAGTGCAAGGACTAGTATCTACTACGAGCAGTACTTC
>TRBV24-1|NA|TRBJ2-1|TRBD2
CATGGTSGGYNEQFF
TGTGCCACCGGCGGGACTAGCGGGGGCTACAATGAGCAGTTCTTC
>TRBV7-2|NA|TRBJ1-6|NA
CASGAGRWDSPLHF
TGTGCCAGCGGGGCCGGGCGGTGGGATTCACCCCTCCACTTT
>TRBV20-1|many|TRBJ1-1|NA
CSAAGGNTEAFF
TGCAGTGCTGCCGGGGGGAACACTGAAGCTTTCTTT
>TRBV19|NA|TRBJ2-5|NA
CASSIPSGTQYF
TGTGCCAGTAGTATCCCCAGCGGGACCCAGTACTTC
>TRBV20-1|NA|TRBJ1-2|NA
CSARLDSVGDGYTF
TGCAGTGCTAGGCTCGACAGCGTGGGTGATGGCTACACCTTC
>TRBV7-9|NA|TRBJ2-1|NA
CASRPSGTPNEQFF
TGTGCCAGCAGGCCCTCCGGGACGCCCAATGAGCAGTTCTTC
>TRBV20-1|few|TRBJ1-2|TRBD1
CSARGEQGKGGYTF
TGCAGTGCTAGAGGAGAACAGGGGAAAGGTGGCTACACCTTC
>TRBV20-1|NA|TRBJ2-4|TRBD1
CSARDQGVADIQYF
TGCAGTGCTAGAGACCAGGGGGTTGCAGACATTCAGTACTTC
>TRBV6-5|NA|TRBJ2-7|NA
CASSYFQGYEQYF
TGTGCCAGCAGTTACTTCCAGGGGTACGAGCAGTACTTC
>TRBV11-2|NA|TRBJ2-7|TRBD2
CASSLTGTSGSLLFDEQYF
TGTGCCAGCAGCTTAACCGGGACTAGCGGGAGTCTGCTGTTCGACGAGCAGTACTTC
>TRBV5-1|NA|TRBJ1-1|TRBD1
CASSQGTVGNTEAFF
TGCGCCAGCAGCCAGGGGACAGTCGGAAACACTGAAGCTTTCTTT
>TRBV5-8|NA|TRBJ2-7|NA
CASRGGTEQYF
TGTGCCTCACGAGGAGGGACCGAGCAGTACTTC
>TRBV7-2|few|TRBJ2-1|NA
CASSTSRNEQFF
TGTGCCAGCAGCACGTCCCGCAATGAGCAGTTCTTC
>TRBV9|few|TRBJ2-1|TRBD2
CASSGGSGSAYNEQFF
TGTGCCAGCAGCGGCGGAAGCGGGAGCGCCTACAATGAGCAGTTCTTC
>TRBV20-1|NA|TRBJ1-1|NA
CSAISGGRRWTEAFF
TGCAGTGCTATAAGTGGAGGTCGAAGGTGGACTGAAGCTTTCTTT
>TRBV20-1|few|TRBJ2-4|TRBD1
CSARAPGGKNIQYF
TGCAGTGCTAGAGCACCAGGGGGCAAAAACATTCAGTACTTC
>TRBV4-1|NA|TRBJ1-5|NA
CASSQAPGGLRNQPQHF
TGCGCCAGCAGCCAAGCCCCGGGGGGCTTACGAAATCAGCCCCAGCATTTT
>TRBV7-2|NA|TRBJ1-2|TRBD1
CASSPQGGTANYGYTF
TGTGCCAGCAGCCCCCAGGGGGGGACAGCTAACTATGGCTACACCTTC
>TRBV7-9|few|TRBJ1-5|NA
CASSLVGSGVGQPQHF
TGTGCCAGCAGCTTAGTAGGTTCAGGGGTCGGGCAGCCCCAGCATTTT
>TRBV7-9|NA|TRBJ1-4|TRBD1
CASSLLSTGTNEKLFF
TGTGCCAGCAGCTTATTGTCGACAGGGACGAATGAAAAACTGTTTTTT
>TRBV11-2|few|TRBJ2-7|TRBD2
CASSLLAGAASYEQYF
TGTGCCAGCAGCTTATTAGCGGGGGCCGCCTCCTACGAGCAGTACTTC
>TRBV5-1|few|TRBJ1-5|NA
CASSLAGNNNQPQHF
TGCGCCAGCAGCTTGGCGGGAAACAACAATCAGCCCCAGCATTTT
>TRBV5-1|NA|TRBJ2-4|NA
CASSLVGEKVAKNIQYF
TGCGCCAGCAGCTTGGTTGGGGAAAAGGTAGCCAAAAACATTCAGTACTTC
>TRBV3-1|few|TRBJ2-1|NA
CASSFYYSSYNEQFF
TGTGCCAGCAGCTTCTACTATAGCTCCTACAATGAGCAGTTCTTC
>TRBV7-2|NA|TRBJ1-3|NA
CASSPYSSGNTIYF
TGTGCCAGCAGCCCCTACAGCTCTGGAAACACCATATATTTT
>TRBV11-1|few|TRBJ2-2|TRBD2
CASSTFLAGDDTGELFF
TGTGCCAGCAGCACCTTTCTAGCGGGAGACGACACCGGGGAGCTGTTTTTT
>TRBV5-1|NA|TRBJ1-6|NA
CASSLTSGTSDSPLHF
TGCGCCAGCAGCTTGACTTCCGGGACATCGGATTCACCCCTCCACTTT
>TRBV12-3/TRBV12-4|NA|TRBJ1-1|NA
CASSFGGPNTEAFF
TGTGCCAGCAGTTTCGGGGGACCGAACACTGAAGCTTTCTTT
>TRBV7-9|NA|TRBJ2-7|TRBD2
CASSLLSGGGDEQYF
TGTGCCAGCAGCTTACTATCGGGGGGAGGCGACGAGCAGTACTTC
>TRBV20-1|many|TRBJ1-1|NA
CSARVRDRLNTEAFF
TGCAGTGCTAGAGTCCGCGACAGGCTGAACACTGAAGCTTTCTTT
>TRBV6-5|few|TRBJ2-7|TRBD2
CASSYLSPAGGSVEQYF
TGTGCCAGCAGTTACTTGTCCCCAGCGGGAGGGTCGGTCGAGCAGTACTTC
>TRBV7-9|NA|TRBJ2-1|TRBD1
CASSAGTGSLNEQFF
TGTGCCAGCAGCGCCGGGACAGGGAGTCTCAATGAGCAGTTCTTC
>TRBV6-1|NA|TRBJ1-5|NA
CASSEAQGGQPQHF
TGTGCCAGCAGTGAAGCACAGGGCGGTCAGCCCCAGCATTTT
>TRBV28|few|TRBJ2-1|TRBD2
CASKSGRASNEQFF
TGTGCCAGCAAGAGCGGGAGGGCCTCTAATGAGCAGTTCTTC
>TRBV20-1|few|TRBJ2-1|TRBD2
CSARAPGTSPNEQFF
TGCAGTGCTAGAGCACCCGGGACTAGCCCCAATGAGCAGTTCTTC
>TRBV21-1|NA|TRBJ1-1|NA
CASSIRTGTEAFF
TGTGCCAGCAGCATCCGGACAGGCACTGAAGCTTTCTTT
>TRBV28|NA|TRBJ2-5|NA
CASSFGAETTQYF
TGTGCCAGCAGTTTTGGAGCGGAGACGACCCAGTACTTC
>TRBV20-1|few|TRBJ1-3|NA
CSASVTSTGNTIYF
TGCAGTGCCAGCGTTACATCGACTGGAAACACCATATATTTT
>TRBV5-5|NA|TRBJ2-3|TRBD1
CASSFWTGGLRTDTQYF
TGTGCCAGCAGCTTTTGGACAGGGGGCTTACGGACAGATACGCAGTATTTT
>TRBV4-3|NA|TRBJ1-2|NA
CASSQDGGSDYTF
TGCGCCAGCAGCCAAGATGGGGGTTCCGACTACACCTTC
>TRBV5-1|NA|TRBJ2-7|NA
CASSLEGPPYEQYF
TGCGCCAGCAGCTTGGAAGGGCCTCCCTACGAGCAGTACTTC
>TRBV18|few|TRBJ1-4|NA
CASSPGQRGNEKLFF
TGTGCCAGCTCACCAGGACAACGGGGAAATGAAAAACTGTTTTTT
>TRBV11-2|NA|TRBJ2-5|TRBD2
CASSFGTKEETQYF
TGTGCCAGCAGCTTCGGGACTAAAGAAGAGACCCAGTACTTC